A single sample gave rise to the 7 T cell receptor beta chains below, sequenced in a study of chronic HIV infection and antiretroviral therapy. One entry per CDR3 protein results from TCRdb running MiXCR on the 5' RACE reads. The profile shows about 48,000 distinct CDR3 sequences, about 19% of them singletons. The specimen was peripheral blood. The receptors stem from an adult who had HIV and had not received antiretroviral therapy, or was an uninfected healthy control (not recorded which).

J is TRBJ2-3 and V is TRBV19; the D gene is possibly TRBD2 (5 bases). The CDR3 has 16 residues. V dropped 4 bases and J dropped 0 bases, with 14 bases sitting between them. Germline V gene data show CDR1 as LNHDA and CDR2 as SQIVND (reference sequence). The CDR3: CASSRRLPPSTDTQYF. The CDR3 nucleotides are TGTGCCAGTAGTAGGAGGCTCCCTCCCAGCACAGATACGCAGTATTTT.

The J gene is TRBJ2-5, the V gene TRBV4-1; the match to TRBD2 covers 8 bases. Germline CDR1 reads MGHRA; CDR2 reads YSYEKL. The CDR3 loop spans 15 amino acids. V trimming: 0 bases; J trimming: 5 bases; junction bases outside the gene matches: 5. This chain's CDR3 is CASSQDDGRVETQYF. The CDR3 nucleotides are TGCGCCAGCAGCCAAGACGACGGGAGGGTGGAGACCCAGTACTTC.

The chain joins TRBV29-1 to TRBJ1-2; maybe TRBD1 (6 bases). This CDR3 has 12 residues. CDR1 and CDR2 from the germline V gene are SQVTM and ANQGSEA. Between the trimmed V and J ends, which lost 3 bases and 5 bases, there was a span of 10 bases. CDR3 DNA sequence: TGCAGCGTTGAGCAGGGGCCATATGGCTACACCTTC. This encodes CSVEQGPYGYTF.

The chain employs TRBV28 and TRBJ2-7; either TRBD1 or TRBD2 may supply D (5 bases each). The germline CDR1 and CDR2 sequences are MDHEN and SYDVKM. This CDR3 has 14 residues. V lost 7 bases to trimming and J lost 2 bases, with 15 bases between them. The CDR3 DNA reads TGTGCCAGCACCGGACACGGAGGAACCTACGAGCAGTACTTC. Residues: CASTGHGGTYEQYF.

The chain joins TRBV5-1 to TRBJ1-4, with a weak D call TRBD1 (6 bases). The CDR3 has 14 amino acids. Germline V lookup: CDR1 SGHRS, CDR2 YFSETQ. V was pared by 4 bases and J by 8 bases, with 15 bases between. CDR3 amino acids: CASSLGHEHEKLFF. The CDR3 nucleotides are TGCGCCAGCAGCCTGGGACATGAGCACGAAAAACTGTTTTTT. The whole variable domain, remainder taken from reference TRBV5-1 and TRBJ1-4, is KAGVTQTPRYLIKTRGQQVTLSCSPISGHRSVSWYQQTPGQGLQFLFEYFSETQRNKGNFPGRFSGRQFSNSRSEMNVSTLELGDSALYLCASSLGHEHEKLFFGSGTQLSVL.

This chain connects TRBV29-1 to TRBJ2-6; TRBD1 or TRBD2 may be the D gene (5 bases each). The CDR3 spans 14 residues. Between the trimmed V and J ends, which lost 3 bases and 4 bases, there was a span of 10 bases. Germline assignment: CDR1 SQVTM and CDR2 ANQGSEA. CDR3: CSVEKGSGANVLTF. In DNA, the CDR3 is TGCAGCGTTGAGAAGGGGAGCGGGGCCAACGTCCTGACTTTC.

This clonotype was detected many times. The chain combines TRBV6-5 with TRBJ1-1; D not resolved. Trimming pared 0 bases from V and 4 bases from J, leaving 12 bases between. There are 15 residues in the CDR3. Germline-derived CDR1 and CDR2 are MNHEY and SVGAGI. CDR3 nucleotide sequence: TGTGCCAGCAGTTACTCGGGCATCAAGGTCACTGAAGCTTTCTTT. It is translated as CASSYSGIKVTEAFF.